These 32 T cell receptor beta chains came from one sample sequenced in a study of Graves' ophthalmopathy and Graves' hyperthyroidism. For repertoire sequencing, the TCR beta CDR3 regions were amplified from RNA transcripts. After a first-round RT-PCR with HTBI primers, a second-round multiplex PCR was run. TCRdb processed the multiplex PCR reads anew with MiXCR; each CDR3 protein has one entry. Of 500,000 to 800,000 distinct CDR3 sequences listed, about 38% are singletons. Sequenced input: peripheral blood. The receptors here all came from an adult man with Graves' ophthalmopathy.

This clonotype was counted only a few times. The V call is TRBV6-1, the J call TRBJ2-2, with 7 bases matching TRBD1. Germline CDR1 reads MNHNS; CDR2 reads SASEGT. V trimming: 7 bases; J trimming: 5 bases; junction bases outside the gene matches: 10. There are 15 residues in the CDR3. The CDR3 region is CASMGQFKGTGELFF. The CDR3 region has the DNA TGTGCCAGCATGGGACAGTTCAAGGGAACCGGGGAGCTGTTTTTT.

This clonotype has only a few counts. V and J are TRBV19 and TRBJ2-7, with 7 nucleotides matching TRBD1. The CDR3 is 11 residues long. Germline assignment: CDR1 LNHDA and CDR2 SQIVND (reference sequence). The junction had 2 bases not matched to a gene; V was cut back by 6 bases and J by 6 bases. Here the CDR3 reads CASRAGGEQYF. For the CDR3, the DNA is TGTGCCAGTAGGGCAGGGGGCGAGCAGTACTTC.

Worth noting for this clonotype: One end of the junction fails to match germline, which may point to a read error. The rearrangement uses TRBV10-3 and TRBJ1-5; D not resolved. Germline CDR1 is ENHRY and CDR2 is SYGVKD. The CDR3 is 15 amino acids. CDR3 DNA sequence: TGTGCCAGCAGTCTTGCCAGCGATAGCAATCAGCCCCAGCATTTT. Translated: CASSLASDSNQPQHF.

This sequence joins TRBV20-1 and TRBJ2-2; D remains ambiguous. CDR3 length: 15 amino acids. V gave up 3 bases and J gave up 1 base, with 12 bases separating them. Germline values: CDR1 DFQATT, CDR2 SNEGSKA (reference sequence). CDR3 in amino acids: CSASSGVWNTGELFF. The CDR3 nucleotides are TGCAGTGCTAGTTCTGGGGTTTGGAACACCGGGGAGCTGTTTTTT.

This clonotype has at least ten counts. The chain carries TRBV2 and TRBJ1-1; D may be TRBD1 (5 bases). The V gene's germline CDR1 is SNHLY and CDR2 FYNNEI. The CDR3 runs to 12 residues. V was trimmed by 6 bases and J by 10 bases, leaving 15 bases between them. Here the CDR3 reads CASSGDDSVAFF. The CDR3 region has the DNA TGTGCCAGCAGCGGGGATGACAGCGTAGCTTTCTTT.

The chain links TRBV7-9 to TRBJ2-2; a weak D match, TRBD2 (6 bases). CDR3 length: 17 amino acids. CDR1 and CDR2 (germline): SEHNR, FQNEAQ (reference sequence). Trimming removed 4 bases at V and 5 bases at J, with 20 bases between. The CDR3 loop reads CASSSIGAGFRTGELFF. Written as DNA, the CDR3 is TGTGCCAGCAGCTCGATAGGTGCGGGATTTCGGACCGGGGAGCTGTTTTTT.

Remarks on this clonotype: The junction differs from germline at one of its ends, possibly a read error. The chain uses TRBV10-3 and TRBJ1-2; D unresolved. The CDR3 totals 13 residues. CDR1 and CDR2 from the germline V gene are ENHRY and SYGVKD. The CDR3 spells CASSDGRRWGYTF. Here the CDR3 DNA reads TGTGCCAGCAGTGACGGGCGGAGATGGGGCTACACCTTC.

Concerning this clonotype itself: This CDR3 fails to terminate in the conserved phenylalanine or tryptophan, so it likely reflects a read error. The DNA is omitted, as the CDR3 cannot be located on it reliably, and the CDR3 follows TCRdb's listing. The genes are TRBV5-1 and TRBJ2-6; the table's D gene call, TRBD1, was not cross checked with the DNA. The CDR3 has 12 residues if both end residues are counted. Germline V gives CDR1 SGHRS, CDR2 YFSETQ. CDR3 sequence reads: CASSRLGRGRDT.

The CDR3 spells CASSWRGSGSYEQYF. CDR3 sequence (DNA): TGCGCCAGCAGCTGGAGGGGTAGCGGCTCCTACGAGCAGTACTTC. The chain links TRBV5-1 to TRBJ2-7, with D perhaps TRBD2 (6 bases). Germline V gives CDR1 SGHRS, CDR2 YFSETQ. V was clipped by 3 bases and J by 0 bases, with 13 bases between them. The CDR3 has 15 residues.

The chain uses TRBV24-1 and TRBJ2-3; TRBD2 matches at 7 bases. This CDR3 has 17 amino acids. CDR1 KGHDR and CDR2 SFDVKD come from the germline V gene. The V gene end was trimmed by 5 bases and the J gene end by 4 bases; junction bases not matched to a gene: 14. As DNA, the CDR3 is TGTGCCACCAGTGTGGGGTTAGGACTAGGGAGTGCAGATACGCAGTATTTT. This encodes CATSVGLGLGSADTQYF.

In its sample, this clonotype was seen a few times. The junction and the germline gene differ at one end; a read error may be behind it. This chain's CDR3 is CASSQGPYTGELFF. DNA of the CDR3: TGCGCCAGCAGCCAAGGACCATACACCGGGGAGCTGTTTTTT. This chain links TRBV7-2 with TRBJ2-2; D gene unclear. The CDR3 covers 14 residues. Germline V gene sequence: CDR1 SGHTA, CDR2 FQGNSA.

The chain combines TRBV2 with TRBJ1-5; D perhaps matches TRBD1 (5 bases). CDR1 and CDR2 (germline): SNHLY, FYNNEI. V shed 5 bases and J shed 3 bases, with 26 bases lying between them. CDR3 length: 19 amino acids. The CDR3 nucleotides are TGTGCCAGCAGTTATGGGGTAGTTGGGGGGGAGAGTTTCAATCAGCCCCAGCATTTT. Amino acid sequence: CASSYGVVGGESFNQPQHF.

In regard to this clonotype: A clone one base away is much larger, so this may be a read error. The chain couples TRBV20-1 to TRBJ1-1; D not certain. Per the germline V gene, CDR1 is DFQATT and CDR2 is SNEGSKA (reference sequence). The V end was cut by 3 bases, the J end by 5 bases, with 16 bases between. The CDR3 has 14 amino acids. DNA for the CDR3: TGCAGTGCTAGCCTAGGGTCTTTGCCAACTGAAGCTTTCTTT. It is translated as CSASLGSLPTEAFF.

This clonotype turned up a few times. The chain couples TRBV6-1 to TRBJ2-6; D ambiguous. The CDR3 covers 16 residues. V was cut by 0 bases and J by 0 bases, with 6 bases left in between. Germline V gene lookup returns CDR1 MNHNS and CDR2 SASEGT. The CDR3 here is CASSEAGSSGANVLTF. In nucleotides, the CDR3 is TGTGCCAGCAGTGAAGCCGGCAGCTCTGGGGCCAACGTCCTGACTTTC.

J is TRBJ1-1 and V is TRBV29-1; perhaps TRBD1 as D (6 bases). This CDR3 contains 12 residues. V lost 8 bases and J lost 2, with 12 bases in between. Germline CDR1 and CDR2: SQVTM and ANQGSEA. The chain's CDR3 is CSPGQPNTEAFF. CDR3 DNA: TGCAGCCCTGGACAGCCCAACACTGAAGCTTTCTTT.

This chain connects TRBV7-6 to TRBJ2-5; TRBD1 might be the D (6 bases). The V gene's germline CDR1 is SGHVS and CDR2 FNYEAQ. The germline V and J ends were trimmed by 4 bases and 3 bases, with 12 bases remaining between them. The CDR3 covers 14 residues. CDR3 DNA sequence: TGTGCCAGCAGCTCGGGCACAGGGAAAGAGACCCAGTACTTC. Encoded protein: CASSSGTGKETQYF.

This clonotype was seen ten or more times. CDR3 bases: TGTGCCAGCAGCCAAGGTAAAGAGGGGCTCCCCTACGAGCAGTACTTC. Translated: CASSQGKEGLPYEQYF. The chain couples TRBV4-2 to TRBJ2-7; D may be TRBD1 or TRBD2 (5 bases each). Deletions cut 1 base from V and 2 bases from J, with 15 bases between. The CDR3 runs to 16 residues. Germline CDR1 and CDR2: LGHNA and YNFKEQ.

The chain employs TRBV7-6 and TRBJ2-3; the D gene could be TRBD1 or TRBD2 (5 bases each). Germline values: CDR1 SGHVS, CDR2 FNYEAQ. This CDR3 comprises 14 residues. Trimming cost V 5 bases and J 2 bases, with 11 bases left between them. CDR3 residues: CASSPGTYTDTQYF. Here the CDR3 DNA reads TGTGCCAGCAGCCCGGGGACCTACACAGATACGCAGTATTTT.

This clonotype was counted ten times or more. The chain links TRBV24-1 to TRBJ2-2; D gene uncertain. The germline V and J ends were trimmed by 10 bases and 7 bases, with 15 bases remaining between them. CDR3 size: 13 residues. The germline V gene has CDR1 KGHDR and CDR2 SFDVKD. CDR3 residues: CATSSGTIGELFF. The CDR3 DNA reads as TGTGCCACTTCCTCCGGAACAATCGGGGAGCTGTTTTTT.

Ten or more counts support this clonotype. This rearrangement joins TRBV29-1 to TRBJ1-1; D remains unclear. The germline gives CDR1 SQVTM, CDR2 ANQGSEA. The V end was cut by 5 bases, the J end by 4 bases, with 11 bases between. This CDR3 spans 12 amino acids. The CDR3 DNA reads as TGCAGCGTTCCCTCCTTGGGCACTGAAGCTTTCTTT. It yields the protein CSVPSLGTEAFF.

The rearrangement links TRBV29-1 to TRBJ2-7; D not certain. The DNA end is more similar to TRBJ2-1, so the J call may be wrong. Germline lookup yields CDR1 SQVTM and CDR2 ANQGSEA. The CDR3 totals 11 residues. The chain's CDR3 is CSVGGYNEQFF. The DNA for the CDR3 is TGCAGCGTTGGTGGATACAATGAGCAGTTCTTC.

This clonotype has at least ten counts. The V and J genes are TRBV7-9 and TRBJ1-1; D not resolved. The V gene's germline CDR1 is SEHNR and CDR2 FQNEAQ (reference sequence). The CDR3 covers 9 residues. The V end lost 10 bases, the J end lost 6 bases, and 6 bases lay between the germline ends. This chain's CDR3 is CATAAEAFF. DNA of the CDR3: TGTGCCACGGCTGCTGAAGCTTTCTTT.

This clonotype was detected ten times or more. This chain's CDR3 is CASSFGGGTRNTGELFF. Here the CDR3 DNA reads TGTGCCAGCAGCTTTGGCGGGGGGACAAGGAACACCGGGGAGCTGTTTTTT. This chain joins TRBV11-2 and TRBJ2-2; 8 nucleotides match TRBD2. The CDR3 covers 17 residues. V lost 3 bases, J lost 1 base, and 7 bases stayed unmatched. CDR1 and CDR2 from the germline V gene are SGHAT and FQNNGV.

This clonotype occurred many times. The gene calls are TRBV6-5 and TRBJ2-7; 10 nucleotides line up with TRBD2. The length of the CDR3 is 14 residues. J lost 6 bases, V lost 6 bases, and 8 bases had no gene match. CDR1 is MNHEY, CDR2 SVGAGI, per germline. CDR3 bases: TGTGCCAGCAGCCCAACCTTAGCGGGAGGCGAGCAGTACTTC. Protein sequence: CASSPTLAGGEQYF.

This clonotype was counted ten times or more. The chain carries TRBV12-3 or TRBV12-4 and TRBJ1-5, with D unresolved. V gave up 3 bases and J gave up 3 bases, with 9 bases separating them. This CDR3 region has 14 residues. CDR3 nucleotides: TGTGCCAGCAGTTTTACCCGGGACAATCAGCCCCAGCATTTT. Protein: CASSFTRDNQPQHF.

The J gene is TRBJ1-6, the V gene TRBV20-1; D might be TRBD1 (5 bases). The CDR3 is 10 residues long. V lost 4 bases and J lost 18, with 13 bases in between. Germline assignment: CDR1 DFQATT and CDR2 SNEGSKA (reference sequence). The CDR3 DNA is TGCAGTGCTAAGAGTGGGGGTTCCCACTTT. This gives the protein CSAKSGGSHF.

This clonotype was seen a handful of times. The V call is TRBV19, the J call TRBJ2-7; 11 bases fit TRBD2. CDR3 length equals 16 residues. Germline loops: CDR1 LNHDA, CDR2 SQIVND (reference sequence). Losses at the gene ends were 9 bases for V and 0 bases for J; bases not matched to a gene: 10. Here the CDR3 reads CASSGGLAGLSYEQYF. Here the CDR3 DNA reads TGTGCCAGCTCGGGTGGACTAGCGGGCCTCTCCTACGAGCAGTACTTC.

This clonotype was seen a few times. CDR3 amino acids: CASSPRGGTDTEAFF. CDR3 DNA sequence: TGTGCCAGCAGCCCACGGGGGGGGACCGACACTGAAGCTTTCTTT. This chain uses TRBV7-9 with TRBJ1-1, with D tentatively TRBD1 (5 bases). The V gene lost 5 bases and the J gene lost 3 bases, with 16 bases spanning the gap. The V gene's germline CDR1 is SEHNR and CDR2 FQNEAQ (reference sequence). This CDR3 contains 15 residues. The whole variable domain, filled in from reference TRBV7-9 and TRBJ1-1, reads DTGVSQNPRHKITKRGQNVTFRCDPISEHNRLYWYRQTLGQGPEFLTYFQNEAQLEKSRLLSDRFSAERPKGSFSTLEIQRTEQGDSAMYLCASSPRGGTDTEAFFGQGTRLTVV.

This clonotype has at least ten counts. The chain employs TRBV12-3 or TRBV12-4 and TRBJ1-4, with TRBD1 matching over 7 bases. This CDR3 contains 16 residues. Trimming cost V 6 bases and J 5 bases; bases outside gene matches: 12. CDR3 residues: CASSPLRGGENEKLFF. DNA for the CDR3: TGTGCCAGCAGCCCATTGAGAGGGGGCGAGAATGAAAAACTGTTTTTT.

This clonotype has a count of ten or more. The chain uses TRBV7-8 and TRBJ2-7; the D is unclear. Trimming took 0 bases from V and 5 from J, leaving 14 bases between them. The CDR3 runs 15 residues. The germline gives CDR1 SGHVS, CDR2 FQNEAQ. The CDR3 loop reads CASSLARDPLNEQYF. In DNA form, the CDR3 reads TGTGCCAGCAGCTTAGCGCGCGACCCCCTAAACGAGCAGTACTTC.

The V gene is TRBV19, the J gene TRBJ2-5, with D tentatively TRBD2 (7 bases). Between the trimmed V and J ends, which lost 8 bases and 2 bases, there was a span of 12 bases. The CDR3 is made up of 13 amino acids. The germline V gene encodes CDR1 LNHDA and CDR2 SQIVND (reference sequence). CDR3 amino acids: CASWGGAQETQYF. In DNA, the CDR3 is TGTGCCAGTTGGGGGGGGGCACAAGAGACCCAGTACTTC.

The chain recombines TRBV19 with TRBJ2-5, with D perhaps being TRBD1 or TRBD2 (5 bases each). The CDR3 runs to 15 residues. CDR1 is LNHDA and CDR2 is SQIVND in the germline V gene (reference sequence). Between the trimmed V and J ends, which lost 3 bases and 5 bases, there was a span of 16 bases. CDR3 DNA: TGTGCCAGTAGTATGGGGACCACCCTTCGCGAGACCCAGTACTTC. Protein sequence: CASSMGTTLRETQYF.